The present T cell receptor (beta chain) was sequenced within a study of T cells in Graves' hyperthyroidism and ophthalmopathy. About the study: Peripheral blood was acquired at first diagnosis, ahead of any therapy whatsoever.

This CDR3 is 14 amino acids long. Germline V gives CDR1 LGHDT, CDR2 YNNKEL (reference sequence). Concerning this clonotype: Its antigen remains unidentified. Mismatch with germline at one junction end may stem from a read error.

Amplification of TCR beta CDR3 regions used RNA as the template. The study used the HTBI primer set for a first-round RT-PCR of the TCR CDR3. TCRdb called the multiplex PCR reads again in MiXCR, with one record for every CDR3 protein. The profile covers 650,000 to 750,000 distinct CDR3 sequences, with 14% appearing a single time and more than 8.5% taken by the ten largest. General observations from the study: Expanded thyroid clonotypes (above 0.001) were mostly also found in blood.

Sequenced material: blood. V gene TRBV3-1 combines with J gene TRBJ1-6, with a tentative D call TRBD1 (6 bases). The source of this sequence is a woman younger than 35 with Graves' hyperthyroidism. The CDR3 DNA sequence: TGTGCCAGCGGCCAAGGGGGGTTTAGTTCACCCCTCCACTTT. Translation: CASGQGGFSSPLHF.